This TCR beta chain was recorded in a study of cytomegalovirus exposure and HLA in healthy donors (dated by TCRdb to the late 2010s). Concerning the study at large: A later analysis indicated that the roughly 120 validation repertoires were generated on the platform also employed for the roughly 650 repertoires of the first cohort. The study combined high-throughput TCR immunosequencing, statistical association of individual TCRs with disease status, and machine learning to predict cytomegalovirus infection status. The study aimed to test whether cataloging public T cell receptors could reveal signatures of past pathogen exposure. Besides the first cohort of 666 subjects, a separate validation cohort made up of about 120 different subjects was used. Beyond this particular receptor, the publication reports: A few of the identified cytomegalovirus-associated TCR beta chains were confirmed in vitro to be specific for cytomegalovirus antigens. Across donors, most TCR sequences were observed very rarely, whereas some public TCRs were present in many individuals. It was suggested by the authors that the approach could potentially be generalized to other disease states and immunological phenotypes. The classifier was reported to diagnose cytomegalovirus status with high specificity and sensitivity in both the original and validation cohorts. The study listed over 150 TCR beta chains as associated with cytomegalovirus. The validation cohort had no HLA typing available for a later analysis, so co-occurrence within that cohort was assessed over all 130 or so repertoires. Subsequent analysis determined that TCRs grouped into clusters in the first cohort also showed a tendency toward co-occurrence across the 120 validation repertoires, and 94% of cluster scores exceeded 0.

The donors were included in the validation cohort of approximately 120 subjects, a group kept apart from the roughly 670-subject first cohort. Preparation of the library involved the immunoSEQ multiplex PCR assay. In the original analysis: To diagnose cytomegalovirus status from the catalog of TCR beta chain sequences, a statistical classification framework was built. Entries here come from immuneACCESS through TCRdb and include only in-frame sequences with V and J called. Some clones fail to appear in such tables; in the studies checked, an unresolved V gene covers under half of the shortfall, and the cause of the remainder is unknown. Clone size and V and J calls were adopted from that table, with D and trimming inferred from the DNA. The sample table shows 70,000 or so clones, and 94% are seen once. The top ten clonotypes cover 1.5% to 1.9% of the sample. This clone has a single count. Its antigen target is currently unknown. It has no much larger one-base neighbor in the sample; base qualities were not kept.

Specimen: PBMCs. The receptor was isolated from a man between 18 and 29 years old in good health and CMV-seropositive.

DNA sequence: TGTGCCAGCAGCCCCGGGACAGGGGGCCGGGAGCAGTACTTC. Translated, it reads CASSPGTGGREQYF. Recombination connected TRBV2 to TRBJ2-7; 12 of the junction bases match TRBD1. V trim: 6 bases; J trim: 7 bases; unmatched bases: 7. The CDR3 spans 14 residues, from the cysteine through the phenylalanine. CDR3 DNA only is kept here, 42 bases in frame from base 1. Sequences SNHLY (CDR1) and FYNNEI (CDR2) are obtained from the germline V gene. The CDR3, completed at both ends by the reference TRBV2 and TRBJ2-7 genes, gives the full variable domain EPEVTQTPSHQVTQMGQEVILRCVPISNHLYFYWYRQILGQKVEFLVSFYNNEISEKSEIFDDQFSVERPDGSNFTLKIRSTKLEDSAMYFCASSPGTGGREQYFGPGTRLTVT.